Listed below are T cell receptor beta chains from one sample, sequenced in a study of T cell repertoires in cytomegalovirus infection. Each CDR3 protein gets one entry after TCRdb re-called the reads with MiXCR. The sample includes around 570,000 distinct CDR3 sequences, approximately 40% of them seen just once. Their target antigens are unknown. The starting material was cultured PBMCs, obtained from culture after CMV antigen stimulation. These receptors all come from a human donor in good health (CMV status not recorded). Some clones in this sample may be carry-over from other donors' samples. The CDR3 runs from the conserved cysteine through the conserved F or W. D genes are given only for firm matches. Some rows have no size entry. The others give once, few or many, or a class for an expanded clone.

D gene | J gene | clone size | V gene | CDR3 DNA | CDR3 protein
NA | TRBJ2-7 | NA | TRBV6-2/TRBV6-3 | TGTGCCAGCGCGGGGACCTACGAGCAGTACTTC | CASAGTYEQYF
NA | TRBJ2-3 | NA | TRBV28 | TGTGCCAGCAGGTCGACGGGGGTGGATACGCAGTATTTT | CASRSTGVDTQYF
NA | TRBJ2-7 | many | TRBV7-2 | TGTGCCAGCAGCTTAGGCCCCGGGGGAGGCTACGAGCAGTACTTC | CASSLGPGGGYEQYF
NA | TRBJ1-2 | NA | TRBV27 | TGTGCCAGCAGTTTATCGGGGTCGGGGGCGGGAAGGAAGGGCTACACCTTC | CASSLSGSGAGRKGYTF
NA | TRBJ1-4 | NA | TRBV5-1 | TGCGCCAGCAGCTACAGGGTAGGGGCTAATGAAAAACTGTTTTTT | CASSYRVGANEKLFF
TRBD2 | TRBJ2-1 | few | TRBV7-6 | TGTGCCAGCAGCTATGGGACTAGCGGGAGCCGGGAAGATGAGCAGTTCTTC | CASSYGTSGSREDEQFF
NA | TRBJ1-3 | few | TRBV7-8 | TGTGCCAGCAGCTCCCCCCCGAGCGGAAACACCATATATTTT | CASSSPPSGNTIYF
NA | TRBJ2-1 | few | TRBV7-2 | TGTGCCAGCAGCTTAAGGTCTGTGGCCTCCTACAATGAGCAGTTCTTC | CASSLRSVASYNEQFF
TRBD1 | TRBJ2-7 | few | TRBV28 | TGTGCCAGCAGTTTAATCGGGACAGGGGTCTCCTACGAGCAGTACTTC | CASSLIGTGVSYEQYF
NA | TRBJ1-5 | many | TRBV7-2 | TGTGCCAGCAGCTTAGACAGGGCTGTGAATCAGCCCCAGCATTTT | CASSLDRAVNQPQHF
TRBD2 | TRBJ2-1 | few | TRBV10-3 | TGTGCCAGCGGGGGAGTTAACAATGAGCAGTTCTTC | CASGGVNNEQFF
NA | TRBJ2-1 | NA | TRBV7-6 | TGTGCCAGCAGCTCCCCCGGGGCCTACAATGAGCAGTTATTC | CASSSPGAYNEQLF
NA | TRBJ1-5 | NA | TRBV12-3/TRBV12-4 | TGTGCCAGCAGTTATTTGTCCGGACAGCCCCAGCATTTT | CASSYLSGQPQHF
NA | TRBJ1-1 | NA | TRBV10-3 | TGTGCCATCAGTGAGGGGGCAGGCGGAGCTTTCTTT | CAISEGAGGAFF
NA | TRBJ1-6 | NA | TRBV6-1 | TGTGCCAGCAGTGAATTGGGAGTATATAATTCACCCCTCCACTTT | CASSELGVYNSPLHF
NA | TRBJ1-4 | NA | TRBV6-8 | TGTGCCAGCAGTTACTCCCGAATTGAAAAACTGTTTTTT | CASSYSRIEKLFF
NA | TRBJ2-5 | NA | TRBV5-4 | TGTGCCAGCAGCCCCGCCTCCCAAGAGACCCAGTACTTC | CASSPASQETQYF
NA | TRBJ2-3 | NA | TRBV11-2 | TGTGCCAGCAACTCAGGGGGGGGTTTGACGCAGTATTTT | CASNSGGGLTQYF
TRBD1 | TRBJ1-2 | few | TRBV7-9 | TGTGCCAGCAGCTCACCCAGGCAGGGGGCTTCCTATGGCTACACCTTC | CASSSPRQGASYGYTF
NA | TRBJ2-1 | NA | TRBV7-2 | TGTGCCAGCAGCTGGGGACTACTGGGGGCGGAGCAGTTCTTC | CASSWGLLGAEQFF